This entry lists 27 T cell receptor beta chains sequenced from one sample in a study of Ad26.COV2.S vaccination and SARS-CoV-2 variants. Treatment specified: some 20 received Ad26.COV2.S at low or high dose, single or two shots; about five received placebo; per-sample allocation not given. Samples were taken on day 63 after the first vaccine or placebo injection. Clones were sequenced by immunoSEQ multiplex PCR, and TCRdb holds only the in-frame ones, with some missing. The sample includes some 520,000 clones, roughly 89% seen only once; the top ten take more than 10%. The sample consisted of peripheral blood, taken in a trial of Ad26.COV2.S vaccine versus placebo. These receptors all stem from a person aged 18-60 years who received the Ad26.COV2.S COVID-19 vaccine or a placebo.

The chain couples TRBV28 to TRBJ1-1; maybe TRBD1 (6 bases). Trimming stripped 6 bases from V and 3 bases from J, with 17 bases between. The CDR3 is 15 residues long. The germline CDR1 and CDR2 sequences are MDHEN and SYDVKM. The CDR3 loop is CASRDLQGLDTEAFF. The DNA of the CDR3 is TGTGCCAGCAGAGACCTACAGGGTTTGGACACTGAAGCTTTCTTT.

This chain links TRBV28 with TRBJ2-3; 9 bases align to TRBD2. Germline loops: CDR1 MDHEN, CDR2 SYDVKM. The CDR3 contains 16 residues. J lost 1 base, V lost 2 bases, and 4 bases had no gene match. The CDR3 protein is CASSLGTSRGTDTQYF. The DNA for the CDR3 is TGTGCCAGCAGTTTAGGGACTAGCCGCGGCACAGATACGCAGTATTTT.

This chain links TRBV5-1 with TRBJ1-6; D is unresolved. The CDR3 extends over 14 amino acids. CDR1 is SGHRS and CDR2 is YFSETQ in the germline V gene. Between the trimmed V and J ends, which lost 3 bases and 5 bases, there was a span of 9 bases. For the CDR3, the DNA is TGCGCCAGCAGCTGGACGGGTAATAATTCACCCCTCCACTTT. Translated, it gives CASSWTGNNSPLHF. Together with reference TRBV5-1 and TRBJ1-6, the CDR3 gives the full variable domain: KAGVTQTPRYLIKTRGQQVTLSCSPISGHRSVSWYQQTPGQGLQFLFEYFSETQRNKGNFPGRFSGRQFSNSRSEMNVSTLELGDSALYLCASSWTGNNSPLHFGNGTRLTVT.

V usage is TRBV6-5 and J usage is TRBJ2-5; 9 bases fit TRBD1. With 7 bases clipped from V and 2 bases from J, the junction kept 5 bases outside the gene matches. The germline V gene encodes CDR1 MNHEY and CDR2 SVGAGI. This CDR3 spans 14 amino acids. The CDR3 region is CASTGQGRQETQYF. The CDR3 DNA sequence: TGTGCCAGCACCGGACAGGGGAGGCAAGAGACCCAGTACTTC.

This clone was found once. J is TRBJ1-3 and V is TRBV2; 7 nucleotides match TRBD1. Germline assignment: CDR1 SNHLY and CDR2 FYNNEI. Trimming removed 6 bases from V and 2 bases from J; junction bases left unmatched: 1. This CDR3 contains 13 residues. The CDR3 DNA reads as TGTGCCAGCAGAGGGACAGCTGGAAACACCATATATTTT. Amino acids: CASRGTAGNTIYF.

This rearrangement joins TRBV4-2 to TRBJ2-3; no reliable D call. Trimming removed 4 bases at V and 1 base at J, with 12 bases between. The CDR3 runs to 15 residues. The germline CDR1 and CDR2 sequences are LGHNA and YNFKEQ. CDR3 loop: CASSPTDGGTDTQYF. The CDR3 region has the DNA TGTGCCAGCAGCCCCACGGACGGCGGCACAGATACGCAGTATTTT.

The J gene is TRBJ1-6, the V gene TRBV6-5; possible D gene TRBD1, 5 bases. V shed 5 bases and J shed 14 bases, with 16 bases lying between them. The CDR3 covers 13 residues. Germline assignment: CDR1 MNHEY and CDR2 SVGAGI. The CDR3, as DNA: TGTGCCAGCAGTATGACAGTCGGTGACACCCTCCACTTT. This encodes CASSMTVGDTLHF.

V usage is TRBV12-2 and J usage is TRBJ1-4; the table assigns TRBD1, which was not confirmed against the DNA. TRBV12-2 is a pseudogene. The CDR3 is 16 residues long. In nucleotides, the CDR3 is TGTGCAAGTCGCTTATCACACCGGGGGACAGACGAAAAACTGTTTTTT. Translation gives CASRLSHRGTDEKLFF.

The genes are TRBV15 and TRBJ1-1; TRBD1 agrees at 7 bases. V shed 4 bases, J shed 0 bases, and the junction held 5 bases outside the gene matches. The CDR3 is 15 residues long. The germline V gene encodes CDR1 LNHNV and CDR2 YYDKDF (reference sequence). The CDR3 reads CATSKTGFMNTEAFF. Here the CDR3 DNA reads TGTGCCACCAGCAAGACAGGGTTTATGAACACTGAAGCTTTCTTT.

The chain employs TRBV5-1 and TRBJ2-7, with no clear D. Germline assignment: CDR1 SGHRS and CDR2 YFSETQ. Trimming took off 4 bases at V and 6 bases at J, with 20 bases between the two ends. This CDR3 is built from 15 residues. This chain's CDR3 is CASSHRSTDLSEQYF. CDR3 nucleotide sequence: TGCGCCAGCAGCCACCGTAGTACGGACCTCTCCGAGCAGTACTTC.

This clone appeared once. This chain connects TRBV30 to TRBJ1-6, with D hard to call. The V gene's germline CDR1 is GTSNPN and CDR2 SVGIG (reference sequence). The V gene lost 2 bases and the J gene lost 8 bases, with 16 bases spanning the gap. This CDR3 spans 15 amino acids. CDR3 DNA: TGTGCCTGGAGTTTGGGAAGGGCGAGGGATTCACCCCTCCACTTT. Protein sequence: CAWSLGRARDSPLHF.

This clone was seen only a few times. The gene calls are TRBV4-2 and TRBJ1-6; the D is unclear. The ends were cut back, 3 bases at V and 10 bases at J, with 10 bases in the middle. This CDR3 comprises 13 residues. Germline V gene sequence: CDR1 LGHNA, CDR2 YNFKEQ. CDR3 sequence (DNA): TGTGCCAGCAGCCAGAGGCGTGGGTCACCCCTCCACTTT. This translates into CASSQRRGSPLHF.

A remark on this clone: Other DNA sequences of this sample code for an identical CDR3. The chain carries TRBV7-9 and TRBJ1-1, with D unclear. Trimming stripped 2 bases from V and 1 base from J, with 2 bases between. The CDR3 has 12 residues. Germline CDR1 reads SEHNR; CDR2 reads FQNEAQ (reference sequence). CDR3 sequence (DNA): TGTGCCAGCAGCTTAAAGAACACTGAAGCTTTCTTT. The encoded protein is CASSLKNTEAFF. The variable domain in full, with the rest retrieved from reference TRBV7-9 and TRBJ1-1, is DTGVSQNPRHKITKRGQNVTFRCDPISEHNRLYWYRQTLGQGPEFLTYFQNEAQLEKSRLLSDRFSAERPKGSFSTLEIQRTEQGDSAMYLCASSLKNTEAFFGQGTRLTVV.

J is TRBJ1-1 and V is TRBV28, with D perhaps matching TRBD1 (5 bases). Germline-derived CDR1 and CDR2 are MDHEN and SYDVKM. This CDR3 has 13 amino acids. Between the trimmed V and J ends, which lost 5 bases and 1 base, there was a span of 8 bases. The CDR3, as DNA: TGTGCCAGCAGTCCAGGACAGAACACTGAAGCTTTCTTT. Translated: CASSPGQNTEAFF.

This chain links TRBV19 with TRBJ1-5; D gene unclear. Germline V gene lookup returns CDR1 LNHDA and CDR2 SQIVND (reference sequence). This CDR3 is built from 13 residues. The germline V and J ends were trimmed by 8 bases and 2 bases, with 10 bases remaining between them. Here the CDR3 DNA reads TGTGCCAGTTCTATGGATGGCAATCAGCCCCAGCATTTT. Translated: CASSMDGNQPQHF.

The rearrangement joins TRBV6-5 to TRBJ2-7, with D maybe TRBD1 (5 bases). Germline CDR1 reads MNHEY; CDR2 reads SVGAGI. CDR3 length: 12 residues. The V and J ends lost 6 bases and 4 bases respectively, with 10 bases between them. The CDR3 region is CASRQGDYEQYF. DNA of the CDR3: TGTGCCAGCAGACAAGGGGATTACGAGCAGTACTTC.

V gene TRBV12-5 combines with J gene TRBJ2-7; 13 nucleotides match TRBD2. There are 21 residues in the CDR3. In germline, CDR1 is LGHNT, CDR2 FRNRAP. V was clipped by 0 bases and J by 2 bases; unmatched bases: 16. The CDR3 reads CASGLVPPCETGTSGTYEQYF. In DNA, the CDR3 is TGTGCTAGTGGTTTGGTACCTCCTTGCGAAACCGGGACTAGCGGGACCTACGAGCAGTACTTC.

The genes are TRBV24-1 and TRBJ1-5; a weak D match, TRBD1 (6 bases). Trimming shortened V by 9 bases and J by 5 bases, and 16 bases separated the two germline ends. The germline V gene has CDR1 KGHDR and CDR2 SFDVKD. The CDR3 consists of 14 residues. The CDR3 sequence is CATQGWGSYQPQHF. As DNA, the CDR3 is TGTGCCACCCAGGGGTGGGGGTCGTATCAGCCCCAGCATTTT.

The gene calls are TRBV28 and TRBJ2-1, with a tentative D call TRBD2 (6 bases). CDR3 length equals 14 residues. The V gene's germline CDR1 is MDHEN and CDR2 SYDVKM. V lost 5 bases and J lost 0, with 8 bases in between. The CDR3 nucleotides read TGTGCCAGCAGTCTAGCGCTCTCCTACAATGAGCAGTTCTTC. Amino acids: CASSLALSYNEQFF. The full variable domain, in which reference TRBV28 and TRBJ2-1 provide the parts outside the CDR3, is DVKVTQSSRYLVKRTGEKVFLECVQDMDHENMFWYRQDPGLGLRLIYFSYDVKMKEKGDIPEGYSVSREKKERFSLILESASTNQTSMYLCASSLALSYNEQFFGPGTRLTVL.

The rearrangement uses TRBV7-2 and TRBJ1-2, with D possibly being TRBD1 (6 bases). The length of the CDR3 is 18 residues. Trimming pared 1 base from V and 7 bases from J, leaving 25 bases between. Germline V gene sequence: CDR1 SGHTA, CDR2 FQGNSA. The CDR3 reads CASSLGFKAGRGGGGYTF. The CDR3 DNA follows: TGTGCCAGCAGCTTAGGTTTTAAGGCGGGACGCGGAGGGGGTGGCTACACCTTC.

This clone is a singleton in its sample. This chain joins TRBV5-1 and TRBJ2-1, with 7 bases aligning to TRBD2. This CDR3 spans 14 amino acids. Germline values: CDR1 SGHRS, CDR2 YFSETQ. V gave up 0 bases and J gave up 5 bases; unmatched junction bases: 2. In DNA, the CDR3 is TGCGCCAGCAGCTTGGGACTAGCCAACAATGAGCAGTTCTTC. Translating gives CASSLGLANNEQFF.

This CDR3 reads CASSLDPGTGDYGYTF. The CDR3 coding sequence is TGTGCCAGCAGCTTAGATCCCGGGACAGGGGACTATGGCTACACCTTC. V and J are TRBV11-2 and TRBJ1-2, with TRBD1 identical over 10 bases. Per the germline V gene, CDR1 is SGHAT and CDR2 is FQNNGV. Trimming removed 0 bases from V and 3 bases from J; junction bases left unmatched: 4. The CDR3 is 16 residues long.

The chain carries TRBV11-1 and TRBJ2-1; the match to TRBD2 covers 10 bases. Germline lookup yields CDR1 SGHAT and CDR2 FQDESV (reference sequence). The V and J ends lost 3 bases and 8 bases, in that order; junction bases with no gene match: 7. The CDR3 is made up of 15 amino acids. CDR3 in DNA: TGTGCCAGCAGCTTTCTAGCTAGCGGGAGCTATGAGCAGTTCTTC. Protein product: CASSFLASGSYEQFF.

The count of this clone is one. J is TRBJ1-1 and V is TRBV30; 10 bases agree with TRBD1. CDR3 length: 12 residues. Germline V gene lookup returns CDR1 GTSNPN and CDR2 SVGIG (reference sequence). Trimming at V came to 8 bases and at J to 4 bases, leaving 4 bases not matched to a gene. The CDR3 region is CARGQGITEAFF. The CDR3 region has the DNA TGTGCCCGGGGACAGGGGATCACTGAAGCTTTCTTT.

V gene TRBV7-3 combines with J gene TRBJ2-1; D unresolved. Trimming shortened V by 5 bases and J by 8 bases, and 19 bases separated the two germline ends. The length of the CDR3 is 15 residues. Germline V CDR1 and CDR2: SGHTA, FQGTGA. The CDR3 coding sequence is TGTGCCAGCAGCAAAAGCCATCACCCAAGGGATGAGCAGTTCTTC. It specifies CASSKSHHPRDEQFF.

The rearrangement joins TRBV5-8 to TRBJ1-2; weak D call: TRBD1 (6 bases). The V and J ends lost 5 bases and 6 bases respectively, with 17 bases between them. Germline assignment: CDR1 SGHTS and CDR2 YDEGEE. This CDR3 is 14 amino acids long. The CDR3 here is CASSGQTYRDGYTF. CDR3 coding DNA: TGTGCCAGCAGTGGACAGACCTACCGGGATGGCTACACCTTC.

The CDR3, as DNA: TGTGCCAGCAGTGGCCCGGGACAGCGGATTGGCTACACCTTC. Protein product: CASSGPGQRIGYTF. The V gene is TRBV6-2 or TRBV6-3, the J gene TRBJ1-2; 7 positions agree with TRBD1. The CDR3 contains 14 residues. V dropped 5 bases and J dropped 7; count of bases not matched to a gene: 10. Germline V gene lookup returns CDR1 MNHEY and CDR2 SVGEGT.